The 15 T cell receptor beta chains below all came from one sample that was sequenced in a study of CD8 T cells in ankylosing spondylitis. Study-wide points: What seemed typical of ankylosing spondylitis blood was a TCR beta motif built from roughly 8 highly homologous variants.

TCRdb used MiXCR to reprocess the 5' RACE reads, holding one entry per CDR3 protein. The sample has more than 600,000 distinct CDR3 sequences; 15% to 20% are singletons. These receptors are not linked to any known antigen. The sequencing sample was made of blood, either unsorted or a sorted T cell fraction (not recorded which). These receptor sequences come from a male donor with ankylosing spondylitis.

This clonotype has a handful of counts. The CDR3 here is CASSQNRGKNNQPQHF. CDR3 bases: TGTGCCAGCAGCCAAAACAGGGGGAAGAACAATCAGCCCCAGCATTTT. This chain uses TRBV3-1 with TRBJ1-5; 8 nucleotides match TRBD1. Germline V gives CDR1 LGHDT, CDR2 YNNKEL (reference sequence). There are 16 residues in the CDR3. J was trimmed by 3 bases and V by 2 bases; bases with no gene match: 6.

CDR3 loop: CASKGFAGEETQYF. The CDR3 nucleotides read TGTGCCAGCAAGGGGTTCGCGGGAGAGGAGACCCAGTACTTC. The chain employs TRBV7-2 and TRBJ2-5; 7 bases are shared with TRBD2. V gave up 7 bases and J gave up 5 bases; unmatched junction bases: 10. This CDR3 is 14 amino acids long. Per the germline V gene, CDR1 is SGHTA and CDR2 is FQGNSA.

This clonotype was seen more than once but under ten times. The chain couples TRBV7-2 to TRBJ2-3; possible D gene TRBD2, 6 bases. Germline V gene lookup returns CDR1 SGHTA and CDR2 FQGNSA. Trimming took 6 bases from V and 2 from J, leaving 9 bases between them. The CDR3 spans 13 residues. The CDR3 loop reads CASSGRPTDTQYF. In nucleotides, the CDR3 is TGTGCCAGCAGTGGGAGGCCCACAGATACGCAGTATTTT.

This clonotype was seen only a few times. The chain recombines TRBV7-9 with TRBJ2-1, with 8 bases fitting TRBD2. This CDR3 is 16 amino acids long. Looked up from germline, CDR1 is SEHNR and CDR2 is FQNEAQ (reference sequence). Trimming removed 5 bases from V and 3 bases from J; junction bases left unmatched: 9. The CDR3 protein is CASSRSTSGIYNEQFF. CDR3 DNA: TGTGCCAGCAGCCGGAGTACTAGCGGAATCTACAATGAGCAGTTCTTC.

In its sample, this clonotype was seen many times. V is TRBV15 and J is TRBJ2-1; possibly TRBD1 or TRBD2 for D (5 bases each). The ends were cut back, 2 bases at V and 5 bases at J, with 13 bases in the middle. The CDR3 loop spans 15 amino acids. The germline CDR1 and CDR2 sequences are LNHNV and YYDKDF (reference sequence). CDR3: CATSRPDIGDNEQFF. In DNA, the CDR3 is TGTGCCACCAGCAGACCGGACATCGGGGACAATGAGCAGTTCTTC.

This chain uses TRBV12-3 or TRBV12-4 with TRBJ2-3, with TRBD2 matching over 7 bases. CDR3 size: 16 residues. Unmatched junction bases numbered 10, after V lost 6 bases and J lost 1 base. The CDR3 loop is CASSPDIGGGTDTQYF. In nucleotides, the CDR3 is TGTGCCAGCAGCCCAGATATTGGGGGGGGCACAGATACGCAGTATTTT.

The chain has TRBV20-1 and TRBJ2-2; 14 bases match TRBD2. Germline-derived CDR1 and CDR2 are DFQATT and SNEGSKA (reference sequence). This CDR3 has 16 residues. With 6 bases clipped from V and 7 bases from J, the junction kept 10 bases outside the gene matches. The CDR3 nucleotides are TGCAGTGCCACGGGACTAGCGGGAGCACAGGTCGGGGAGCTGTTTTTT. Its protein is CSATGLAGAQVGELFF.

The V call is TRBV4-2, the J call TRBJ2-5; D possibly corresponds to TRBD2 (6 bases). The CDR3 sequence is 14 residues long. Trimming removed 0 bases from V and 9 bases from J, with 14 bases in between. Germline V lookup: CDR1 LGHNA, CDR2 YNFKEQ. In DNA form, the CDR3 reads TGTGCCAGCAGCCAAGATCGGGACGGGGAGGCCCAGTACTTC. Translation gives CASSQDRDGEAQYF.

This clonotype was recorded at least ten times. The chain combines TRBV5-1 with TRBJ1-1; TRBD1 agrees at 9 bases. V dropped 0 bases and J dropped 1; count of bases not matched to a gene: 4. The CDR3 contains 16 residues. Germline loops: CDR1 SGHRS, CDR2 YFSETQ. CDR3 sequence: CASSLAPGQGNTEAFF. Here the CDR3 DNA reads TGCGCCAGCAGCTTGGCCCCGGGACAGGGGAACACTGAAGCTTTCTTT.

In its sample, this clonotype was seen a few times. The CDR3 nucleotides are TGTGCCAGCAGCCACCGGACTGACGAGCAGTACTTC. It translates to CASSHRTDEQYF. The chain is built from TRBV4-2 and TRBJ2-7; TRBD2 is a possible D gene (5 bases). Trimming took off 3 bases at V and 5 bases at J, with 8 bases between the two ends. The CDR3 sequence is 12 residues long. CDR1 and CDR2 (germline): LGHNA, YNFKEQ.

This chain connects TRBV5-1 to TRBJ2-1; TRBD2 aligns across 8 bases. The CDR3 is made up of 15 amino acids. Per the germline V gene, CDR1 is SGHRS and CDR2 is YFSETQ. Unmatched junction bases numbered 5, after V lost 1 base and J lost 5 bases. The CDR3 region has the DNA TGCGCCAGCAGCTTGTTGTCGGGAGGGAACAATGAGCAGTTCTTC. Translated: CASSLLSGGNNEQFF.

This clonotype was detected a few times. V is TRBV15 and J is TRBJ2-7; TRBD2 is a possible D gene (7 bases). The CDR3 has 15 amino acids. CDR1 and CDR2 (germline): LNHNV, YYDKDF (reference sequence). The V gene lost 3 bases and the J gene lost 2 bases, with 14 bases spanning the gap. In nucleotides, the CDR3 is TGTGCCACCAGCAGTCCCAAGGGGGGGACCTACGAGCAGTACTTC. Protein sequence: CATSSPKGGTYEQYF.

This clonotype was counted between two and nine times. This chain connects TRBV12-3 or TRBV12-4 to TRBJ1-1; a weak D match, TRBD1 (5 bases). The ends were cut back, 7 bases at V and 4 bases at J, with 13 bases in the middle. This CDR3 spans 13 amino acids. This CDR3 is CASNAGGFTEAFF. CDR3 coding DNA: TGTGCCAGCAACGCGGGGGGGTTCACTGAAGCTTTCTTT.

DNA for the CDR3: TGTGCCAGCAGTGTTGGGCCTACTTACTCTGGAAACACCATATATTTT. Its translation: CASSVGPTYSGNTIYF. The gene calls are TRBV2 and TRBJ1-3, with D hard to call. CDR1 and CDR2 (germline): SNHLY, FYNNEI. The CDR3 loop spans 16 amino acids. V was cut by 4 bases and J by 0 bases, with 13 bases left in between.

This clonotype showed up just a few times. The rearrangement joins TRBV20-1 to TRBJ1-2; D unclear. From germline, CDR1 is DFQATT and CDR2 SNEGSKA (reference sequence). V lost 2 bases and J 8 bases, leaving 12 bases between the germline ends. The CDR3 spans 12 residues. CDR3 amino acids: CSARPGLVGYTF. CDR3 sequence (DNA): TGCAGTGCTAGACCCGGGCTGGTCGGCTACACCTTC.